Reported below is one T cell receptor beta chain. Original data processing: Scientists estimated how many nucleated cells there were by amplifying reference gene primers. TCRdb's table, derived via immunoSEQ multiplex PCR, lists solely in-frame clones and lacks some. D and trimming come from the DNA, and the V and J calls and clone size come from that table. The data contain fewer than 200,000 clones, 85% to 90% of them singletons. Germline V gene sequence: CDR1 SQVTM, CDR2 ANQGSEA. The V and J ends lost 7 bases and 4 bases respectively, with 13 bases between them. The CDR3 runs 12 residues. The sample comes from a study of blood T cell repertoires in COVID-19. About the research overall: Sites across the United States, Italy and Spain contributed samples from acute and convalescent COVID-19. In each case, the material was cDNA or gDNA derived from T cells, B-cell-depleted T cells, or PBMCs.

The origin of this receptor is a man aged 40-49 years with active or convalescent COVID-19. Sequenced sample: peripheral blood. V gene TRBV29-1 combines with J gene TRBJ1-2, with D unclear. CDR3 DNA: TGCAGCGAAGAATACAGTCGCTATGGCTACACCTTC. Amino acid sequence: CSEEYSRYGYTF.